This passage covers 10 T cell receptor beta chains from one sample sequenced in a study of OX40 agonist ivuxolimab in advanced cancers. This table comes from immunoSEQ multiplex PCR, and its TCRdb copy is limited to in-frame clones, with some not included. Among tens of thousands of clones listed, under 95% were seen once. The sequenced sample was CD4+ or CD8+ T cells sorted from blood, obtained in a trial of the OX40 agonist ivuxolimab. These receptors were collected from an adult with an advanced solid tumor such as melanoma, head and neck, liver or kidney cancer.

V usage is TRBV4-1 and J usage is TRBJ2-3; 10 bases are a match to TRBD2. Germline values: CDR1 MGHRA, CDR2 YSYEKL. Unmatched junction bases numbered 5, after V lost 0 bases and J lost 2 bases. The CDR3 is 17 residues long. The CDR3 loop is CASSQEWTSGFTDTQYF. For the CDR3, the DNA is TGCGCCAGCAGCCAAGAGTGGACTAGCGGATTCACAGATACGCAGTATTTT.

The V call is TRBV28, the J call TRBJ1-2, with 10 bases identical to TRBD1. The CDR3 loop spans 13 amino acids. Germline V gene sequence: CDR1 MDHEN, CDR2 SYDVKM. Losses at the gene ends were 5 bases for V and 6 bases for J; bases not matched to a gene: 3. The CDR3 nucleotides are TGTGCCAGCAGTATTGGGACAGGGGATGGCTACACCTTC. It specifies CASSIGTGDGYTF.

J is TRBJ2-7 and V is TRBV10-3; D is perhaps TRBD1 (5 bases). Per the germline V gene, CDR1 is ENHRY and CDR2 is SYGVKD. The ends were cut back, 0 bases at V and 7 bases at J, with 16 bases in the middle. This CDR3 has 15 amino acids. CDR3 protein: CAISESQGSPSEQYF. The CDR3 region has the DNA TGTGCCATCAGTGAGTCTCAGGGTAGCCCCTCAGAGCAGTACTTC.

The chain's CDR3 is CASSPGGGQSSYEQYF. The CDR3 nucleotides are TGTGCCAGCAGCCCGGGTGGGGGACAGAGCTCCTACGAGCAGTACTTC. This chain joins TRBV7-9 and TRBJ2-7; 7 nucleotides match TRBD1. The V and J ends lost 5 bases and 0 bases, in that order; junction bases with no gene match: 10. The CDR3 extends over 16 amino acids. Germline V gene lookup returns CDR1 SEHNR and CDR2 FQNEAQ (reference sequence).

V and J are TRBV19 and TRBJ1-2; D call uncertain. V lost 3 bases and J 7 bases, leaving 15 bases between the germline ends. From germline, CDR1 is LNHDA and CDR2 SQIVND (reference sequence). The CDR3 spans 14 residues. The DNA for the CDR3 is TGTGCCAGTAGTATCGAAGTGGCAGCTACTGGCTACACCTTC. Amino acids: CASSIEVAATGYTF.

The rearrangement joins TRBV7-2 to TRBJ2-7; unclear D gene. Trimming removed 5 bases at V and 0 bases at J, with 14 bases between. The CDR3 covers 15 residues. CDR1 is SGHTA and CDR2 is FQGNSA in the germline V gene. The CDR3 reads CASSLTLPSSYEQYF. The CDR3 DNA follows: TGTGCCAGCAGCCTTACTCTTCCGAGCTCCTACGAGCAGTACTTC. Looking up the rest from reference TRBV7-2 and TRBJ2-7 gives the full variable domain: GAGVSQSPSNKVTEKGKDVELRCDPISGHTALYWYRQSLGQGLEFLIYFQGNSAPDKSGLPSDRFSAERTGGSVSTLTIQRTQQEDSAVYLCASSLTLPSSYEQYFGPGTRLTVT.

A single count supports this clone. The CDR3 coding sequence is TGTGCCAGCAGTGAAAATAGTGGCTACACCTTC. Its protein product is CASSENSGYTF. V gene TRBV2 combines with J gene TRBJ1-2; no clear D gene. CDR3 length: 11 residues. V dropped 2 bases and J dropped 7 bases, with 5 bases sitting between them. Per the germline V gene, CDR1 is SNHLY and CDR2 is FYNNEI.

The chain carries TRBV6-1 and TRBJ2-7, with unresolved D. Germline values: CDR1 MNHNS, CDR2 SASEGT. CDR3 length: 13 residues. V lost 2 bases and J lost 7, with 12 bases in between. This CDR3 reads CASSESGLGEQYF. DNA for the CDR3: TGTGCCAGCAGTGAAAGTGGCCTTGGAGAGCAGTACTTC.

This chain joins TRBV6-5 and TRBJ1-2, with D possibly TRBD1 on 6 matching bases. Germline values: CDR1 MNHEY, CDR2 SVGAGI. The CDR3 contains 11 residues. CDR3 bases: TGTGCTAAATCCAGGGGTGGGGGCTACACCTTC. Encoded protein: CAKSRGGGYTF.

This clone was recorded once. The chain has TRBV27 and TRBJ2-2; 7 bases are a match to TRBD2. This CDR3 contains 16 residues. V gave up 6 bases and J gave up 0 bases; unmatched junction bases: 7. Germline V gene sequence: CDR1 MNHEY, CDR2 SMNVEV (reference sequence). CDR3: CASRPQRDANTGELFF. The CDR3 coding sequence is TGTGCCAGCAGACCCCAGCGGGACGCGAACACCGGGGAGCTGTTTTTT.